The 9 T cell receptor beta chains below all came from one sample that was sequenced in a study of T cells in Graves' hyperthyroidism and ophthalmopathy. The TCR beta CDR3 regions underwent amplification using RNA transcripts as the source. HTBI primers were the set used in a first-round RT-PCR of the TCR CDR3. A single record per CDR3 protein comes from TCRdb applying MiXCR to the multiplex PCR reads. The table lists roughly 660,000 distinct CDR3 sequences, 17% of them singletons, with 15% to 18% in the top ten. Sequencing used blood. The receptors originated from a man in his forties or fifties with Graves' hyperthyroidism.

This clonotype was counted only a few times. V and J are TRBV6-2 or TRBV6-3 and TRBJ2-7; TRBD1 agrees at 9 bases. The J segment lost 2 bases and the V segment lost 7 bases, leaving 15 bases of the junction unmatched. The CDR3 is 17 amino acids. Germline CDR1 and CDR2: MNHEY and SVGEGT. The CDR3 spells CASTLRRGQGVTYEQYF. The CDR3 region has the DNA TGTGCCAGCACCCTCCGTCGGGGACAGGGTGTAACCTACGAGCAGTACTTC.

The CDR3 spells CASSIRNWLNSQETQYF. CDR3 sequence (DNA): TGTGCCAGTAGTATTCGGAATTGGTTAAACAGCCAAGAGACCCAGTACTTC. J is TRBJ2-5 and V is TRBV19; D uncertain. The CDR3 covers 17 residues. From germline, CDR1 is LNHDA and CDR2 SQIVND (reference sequence). The V and J ends lost 3 bases and 1 base respectively, with 18 bases between them.

V usage is TRBV19 and J usage is TRBJ2-5; 13 bases line up with TRBD2. Per the germline V gene, CDR1 is LNHDA and CDR2 is SQIVND (reference sequence). The trim removed 5 bases at V and 2 bases at J, leaving 8 bases unmatched. This CDR3 contains 17 residues. CDR3 sequence reads: CASSSGLAGVEQETQYF. The CDR3 coding sequence is TGTGCCAGTAGTTCCGGACTAGCGGGAGTAGAACAAGAGACCCAGTACTTC.

The genes are TRBV3-1 and TRBJ1-1, with unresolved D. The germline CDR1 and CDR2 sequences are LGHDT and YNNKEL (reference sequence). The CDR3 extends over 14 amino acids. Trimming shortened V by 3 bases and J by 2 bases, and 10 bases separated the two germline ends. The CDR3 loop is CASSHPRENTEAFF. CDR3 DNA sequence: TGTGCCAGCAGCCACCCCCGGGAAAACACTGAAGCTTTCTTT.

This chain links TRBV11-1 with TRBJ2-7, with D perhaps TRBD1 or TRBD2 (5 bases each). Looked up from germline, CDR1 is SGHAT and CDR2 is FQDESV (reference sequence). The germline V and J ends were trimmed by 4 bases and 6 bases, with 19 bases remaining between them. CDR3 length equals 15 residues. CDR3 nucleotides: TGTGCCAGCAGCTCACCGGGACCATTAACCTGCGAGCAGTACTTC. Translated: CASSSPGPLTCEQYF. Full variable domain (outside the CDR3, taken from reference TRBV11-1 and TRBJ2-7): EAEVAQSPRYKITEKSQAVAFWCDPISGHATLYWYRQILGQGPELLVQFQDESVVDDSQLPKDRFSAERLKGVDSTLKIQPAELGDSAMYLCASSSPGPLTCEQYFGPGTRLTVT.

This clonotype appeared many times. V usage is TRBV28 and J usage is TRBJ1-5, with D unclear. Per germline, CDR1 MDHEN and CDR2 SYDVKM. Trimming removed 8 bases at V and 6 bases at J, with 11 bases between. The CDR3 extends over 12 amino acids. This CDR3 reads CASLDRGQPQHF. The CDR3 bases are TGTGCCAGCCTAGATCGAGGTCAGCCCCAGCATTTT.

The V and J genes are TRBV5-1 and TRBJ1-6, with D possibly being TRBD1 (6 bases). Trimming shortened V by 0 bases and J by 10 bases, and 14 bases separated the two germline ends. Germline CDR1 is SGHRS and CDR2 is YFSETQ. CDR3 length: 15 amino acids. The CDR3: CASSLEGETISPLHF. The CDR3 DNA follows: TGCGCCAGCAGCTTGGAGGGGGAAACGATCTCACCCCTCCACTTT.

Only a few counts were recorded for this clonotype. The chain recombines TRBV28 with TRBJ2-7; D is uncertain. The CDR3 has 16 amino acids. CDR1 is MDHEN, CDR2 SYDVKM, per germline. Trimming cost V 5 bases and J 1 base, with 18 bases left between them. As DNA, the CDR3 is TGTGCCAGCAGTCTCTTGGGCAGGACGGGTTCCTACGAGCAGTACTTC. Amino acids: CASSLLGRTGSYEQYF.

The table lists this clonotype with many counts. The V gene is TRBV12-3 or TRBV12-4, the J gene TRBJ2-3; D may match TRBD1 or TRBD2 (5 bases each). V dropped 6 bases and J dropped 0 bases, with 13 bases sitting between them. This CDR3 region has 15 residues. In DNA form, the CDR3 reads TGTGCCAGCAGCGATGAGGGACCGAGCACAGATACGCAGTATTTT. Translated: CASSDEGPSTDTQYF.